This T cell receptor (beta chain) was identified in a study of T cell responses to AZD1222 COVID-19 vaccine. Points from the study as a whole: In a largely white British group with more females than males, clonal diversity was possibly underestimated.

Losses at the gene ends were 5 bases for V and 3 bases for J; bases not matched to a gene: 5. The CDR3 is 15 amino acids. The V gene's germline CDR1 is SGHVS and CDR2 FQNEAQ. As concerns this clone: Its specificity is unknown.

Sequenced by immunoSEQ multiplex PCR; TCRdb stores in-frame clones only, minus some. The sample gives about 150,000 clones, roughly nine tenths of which show up once; under 1.5% is in the top ten. The sequence came from an adult who received the AZD1222 COVID-19 vaccine. The sequencing used peripheral blood, collected 28 days after the second AZD1222 dose. V and J are TRBV7-8 and TRBJ1-2; 11 positions agree with TRBD1. CDR3 sequence (DNA): TGTGCCAGCAGCGAGGGACAGGGGGGAGACTATGGCTACACCTTC. This encodes CASSEGQGGDYGYTF.